The present entry profiles one T cell receptor (beta chain) with its context. Its matching antigen is unknown. This sample was taken from a study of OX40 agonist ivuxolimab in advanced cancers. Study-wide background: From about 20 to 79 years was the age range, with a mean of around 54 years, and around 84% were male.

TCRdb keeps only in-frame clones here, not all; method: immunoSEQ multiplex PCR. In the table there are 100,000 or so clones, roughly 95% of which are singletons. Study-wide results and caveats: Some of the nonresponding patients also showed low levels of normalized T-cell clonal expansion. Expanded clones were, on average, more numerous in CD8+ T cells than in CD4+.

The source material was CD4+ or CD8+ T cells sorted from blood, sampled in a trial of the OX40 agonist ivuxolimab. The receptor comes from an adult with an advanced solid tumor such as melanoma, head and neck, liver or kidney cancer.

In DNA, the CDR3 is TGTGCCAGTAGTATAGACCCGGGGGTATGGACTGAAGCTTTCTTT. This encodes CASSIDPGVWTEAFF. The V call is TRBV19, the J call TRBJ1-1, with a tentative D call TRBD1 (5 bases). Trimming cost V 0 bases and J 5 bases, with 13 bases left between them. Germline assignment: CDR1 LNHDA and CDR2 SQIVND (reference sequence). The length of the CDR3 is 15 residues.